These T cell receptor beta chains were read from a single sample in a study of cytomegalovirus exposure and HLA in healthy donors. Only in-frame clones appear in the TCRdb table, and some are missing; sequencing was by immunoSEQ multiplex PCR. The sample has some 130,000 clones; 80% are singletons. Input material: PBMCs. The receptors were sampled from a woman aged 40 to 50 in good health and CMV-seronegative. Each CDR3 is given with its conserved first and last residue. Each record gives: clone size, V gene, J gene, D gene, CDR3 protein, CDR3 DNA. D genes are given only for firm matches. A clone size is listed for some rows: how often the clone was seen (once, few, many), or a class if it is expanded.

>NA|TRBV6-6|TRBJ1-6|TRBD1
CASSYLDRGNSPLHF
TGTGCCAGCAGTTACCTCGACAGGGGTAATTCACCCCTCCACTTT
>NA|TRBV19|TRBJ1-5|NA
CASSIQTAVYSNQPQHF
TGTGCCAGTAGTATCCAGACAGCCGTGTATAGCAATCAGCCCCAGCATTTT
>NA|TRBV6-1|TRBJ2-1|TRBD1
CASSEPVWKTGTGGDEQFF
TGTGCCAGCAGTGAACCGGTCTGGAAAACCGGGACAGGGGGCGATGAGCAGTTCTTC
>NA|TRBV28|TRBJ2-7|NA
CASSRGTSTYEQYF
TGTGCCAGCAGTAGGGGGACATCGACCTACGAGCAGTACTTC
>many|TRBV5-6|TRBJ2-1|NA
CASSLVEKRGGTEQFF
TGTGCCAGCAGCTTGGTGGAGAAGAGGGGGGGCACTGAGCAGTTCTTC
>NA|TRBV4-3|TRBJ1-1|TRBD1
CASSRTGLGNTEAFF
TGCGCCAGCAGCCGGACAGGGCTGGGAAACACTGAAGCTTTCTTT
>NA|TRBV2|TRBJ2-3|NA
CASNSVPRADTQYF
TGTGCCAGCAATTCGGTTCCCCGAGCAGATACGCAGTATTTT
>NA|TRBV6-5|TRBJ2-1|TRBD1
CASSSGTGGENEQFF
TGTGCCAGCAGTTCCGGGACAGGGGGCGAGAATGAGCAGTTCTTC
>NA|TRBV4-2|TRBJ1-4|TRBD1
CASSQGQGLVATNEKLFF
TGTGCCAGCAGCCAAGGACAGGGACTAGTTGCAACTAATGAAAAACTGTTTTTT
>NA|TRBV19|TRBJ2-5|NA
CASSVTGQETQYF
TGTGCCAGTAGTGTGACAGGCCAAGAGACCCAGTACTTC
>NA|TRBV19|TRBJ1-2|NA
CASSTATGTNYGYTF
TGTGCCAGTAGTACCGCAACAGGGACTAACTATGGCTACACCTTC
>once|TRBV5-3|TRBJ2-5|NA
CARRGHREETQYF
TGTGCCAGAAGGGGACACAGGGAGGAGACCCAGTACTTC
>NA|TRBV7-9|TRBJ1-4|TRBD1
CASSALPHRGLNEKLFF
TGTGCCAGCAGCGCACTACCCCACAGGGGCCTAAATGAAAAACTGTTTTTT
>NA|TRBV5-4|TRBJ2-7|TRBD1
CASSSPGTGSREQYF
TGTGCCAGCAGCTCCCCCGGGACAGGTTCCCGGGAGCAGTACTTC
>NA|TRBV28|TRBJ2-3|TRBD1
CASSLDRGTDTQYF
TGTGCCAGCAGTTTGGACAGGGGCACAGATACGCAGTATTTT
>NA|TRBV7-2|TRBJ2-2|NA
CASSLAGRTGELFF
TGTGCCAGCAGCTTAGCGGGGCGCACCGGGGAGCTGTTTTTT
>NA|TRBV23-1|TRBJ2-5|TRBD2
CASTPGGTVQETQYF
TGCGCCAGCACCCCGGGGGGGACCGTGCAAGAGACCCAGTACTTC
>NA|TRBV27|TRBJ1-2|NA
CASRVQGYGYTF
TGTGCCAGCAGGGTGCAGGGGTATGGCTACACCTTC
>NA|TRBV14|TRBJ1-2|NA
CASSQAGGARGYTF
TGTGCCAGCAGCCAAGCCGGGGGGGCGCGTGGCTACACCTTC
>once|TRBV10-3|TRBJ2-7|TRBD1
CAISDPGTVGSYEQYF
TGTGCCATCAGTGACCCGGGGACAGTTGGCTCCTACGAGCAGTACTTC
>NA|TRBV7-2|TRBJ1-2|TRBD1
CASSLQGQGGGYTF
TGTGCCAGCAGCTTACAGGGACAGGGAGGTGGCTACACCTTC
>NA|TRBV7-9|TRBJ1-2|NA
CASSLHGGSNYGYTF
TGTGCCAGCAGCTTACATGGGGGCTCTAACTATGGCTACACCTTC
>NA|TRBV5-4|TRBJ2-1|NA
CASSNLLAVDNEQFF
TGTGCCAGCAGTAACTTGTTGGCGGTTGACAATGAGCAGTTCTTC
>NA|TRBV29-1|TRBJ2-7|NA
CSVETGTRAHEQYF
TGCAGCGTTGAGACCGGGACACGCGCCCACGAGCAGTACTTC